Listed below are T cell receptor beta chains from one sample, sequenced in a study of cytomegalovirus exposure and HLA in healthy donors. Produced via immunoSEQ multiplex PCR; TCRdb's table is partial and in-frame only. The sample contains around 130,000 clones, 70% to 80% of which appear only once. Sequenced input: PBMCs. The receptors derive from a woman between 45 and 65 years old in good health and CMV-seronegative. The CDR3 runs from the conserved cysteine through the conserved F or W.

CDR3	V	J
CASSFEGSSGANVLTF	TRBV7-9	TRBJ2-6
CASSAIMNTEAFF	TRBV6-1	TRBJ1-1
CASSSVGSGYPF	TRBV6-1	TRBJ1-2
CASSSGQGRGYPF	TRBV5-6	TRBJ1-2
CASKEGENEQFF	TRBV2	TRBJ2-1
CASRYSGANVLTF	TRBV19	TRBJ2-6
CASSPLGTSYGETQYF	TRBV7-3	TRBJ2-5
CASSLVGGQGHGYTF	TRBV7-2	TRBJ1-2
CAWSRSGEQPQNF	TRBV30	TRBJ1-5
CATSGSTNEKLFF	TRBV19	TRBJ1-4
CASRQDRGGAFF	TRBV6-6	TRBJ1-1
CAWDRESSYNEQFF	TRBV30	TRBJ2-1
CASSQVSDSDYEQYF	TRBV4-1	TRBJ2-7
CSVWDTRGTGELFF	TRBV29-1	TRBJ2-2
CASSFSQNRGYGYTF	TRBV28	TRBJ1-2
CASRQGQGAVGEQYF	TRBV7-2	TRBJ2-7
CASSPGQGLGEQFF	TRBV7-2	TRBJ2-1
CASSVSGASYNEQFF	TRBV9	TRBJ2-1
CASSEGQGYEQYF	TRBV28	TRBJ2-7
CATSRTGGYEQYF	TRBV15	TRBJ2-7
CASSSTVHSGANVLTF	TRBV27	TRBJ2-6
CASSLGTRSSYEQYF	TRBV5-1	TRBJ2-7
CASSPRRGATNEKLFF	TRBV18	TRBJ1-4
CAISVRDSSYEQYF	TRBV10-3	TRBJ2-7
CASSNDNFSNQPQHF	TRBV7-2	TRBJ1-5
CASSSAPGPVTNEQFF	TRBV6-6	TRBJ2-1
CAWSGLGGNRGEQFF	TRBV30	TRBJ2-1
CASSPDRTEAFF	TRBV27	TRBJ1-1
CASSLGTGRGNTEAFF	TRBV5-1	TRBJ1-1
CASSRRTGGPTEAFF	TRBV28	TRBJ1-1
CASSIGQSVYNEQFF	TRBV19	TRBJ2-1
CASSHGGDPNTEAFF	TRBV9	TRBJ1-1
CASSLQGAGIHGYTF	TRBV28	TRBJ1-2
CASSLVPPGFGRNTEAFF	TRBV7-2	TRBJ1-1
CASRNPSAGGYNEQFF	TRBV4-2	TRBJ2-1
CASSLDRVAGGRSSYNEQFF	TRBV5-1	TRBJ2-1
CASRRTGAQPQNF	TRBV2	TRBJ1-5
CARRTADYEQYF	TRBV11-2	-
CASSVDRAGAGGELFF	TRBV9	TRBJ2-2
CATSRATSLGEQYF	TRBV15	TRBJ2-7
CASVLPGGAHFTGELFF	TRBV12-5	TRBJ2-2
CASSVEASGSSHYEQYF	TRBV9	TRBJ2-7
CASRSPGDTEAFF	TRBV5-4	TRBJ1-1
CASSAQGDRVYGYTF	TRBV19	TRBJ1-2